One and the same sample provided the 20 T cell receptor beta chains below, sequenced in a study of T cell responses to AZD1222 COVID-19 vaccine (dated by TCRdb to the early 2020s). The time point label corresponds to: baseline before first vaccination. The library relied on the immunoSEQ multiplex PCR assay. TCRdb limited this immuneACCESS table to in-frame rearrangements with V and J called. A share of clones is missing; checked studies link under half to unresolved V genes, and the rest is unexplained. The sample table records 90,000 to 150,000 clones; less than 95% of these occur just once. Roughly 5.7% of the sample rests with the top ten. The sample was peripheral blood, taken on day 0 of AZD1222 vaccination. The receptors here all came from an adult in good health.

CDR3 sequence reads: CASSPPRQDPSGYSYEQYF. CDR3 bases: TGTGCCAGCAGCCCCCCCCGTCAGGACCCTAGCGGGTACTCCTACGAGCAGTACTTC. The V gene is TRBV7-3, the J gene TRBJ2-7; 8 nucleotides match TRBD2. Per germline, CDR1 SGHTA and CDR2 FQGTGA. The V and J ends lost 5 bases and 0 bases, in that order; junction bases with no gene match: 18. This CDR3 contains 19 residues.

The chain links TRBV13 to TRBJ1-3; 10 bases are shared with TRBD1. The germline gives CDR1 PRHDT, CDR2 FYEKMQ (reference sequence). CDR3 length: 15 residues. The trim removed 5 bases at V and 2 bases at J, leaving 3 bases unmatched. CDR3 nucleotide sequence: TGTGCCAGCAGCACCGGGACAGGGGCTGGAAACACCATATATTTT. Encoded protein: CASSTGTGAGNTIYF.

The CDR3 sequence is CATSRTPGQGSSDTQYF. The DNA for the CDR3 is TGTGCCACCAGCAGAACTCCGGGACAGGGGAGCTCAGATACGCAGTATTTT. The gene calls are TRBV15 and TRBJ2-3, with 10 nucleotides matching TRBD1. CDR3 size: 17 residues. Germline assignment: CDR1 LNHNV and CDR2 YYDKDF (reference sequence). V lost 2 bases, J lost 4 bases, and 9 bases stayed unmatched.

This chain joins TRBV5-1 and TRBJ2-3; 7 bases line up with TRBD1. This CDR3 comprises 16 residues. Germline-derived CDR1 and CDR2 are SGHRS and YFSETQ. J lost 2 bases, V lost 0 bases, and 6 bases had no gene match. DNA for the CDR3: TGCGCCAGCAGCTTGGAAGGGGGCCGACACACAGATACGCAGTATTTT. Protein sequence: CASSLEGGRHTDTQYF.

The chain employs TRBV7-2 and TRBJ2-1; unclear D gene. V dropped 1 base and J dropped 10 bases, with 14 bases sitting between them. CDR1 SGHTA and CDR2 FQGNSA come from the germline V gene. The CDR3 loop spans 14 amino acids. The CDR3 loop reads CASSLELSHFEQFF. CDR3 bases: TGTGCCAGCAGCTTAGAACTGTCCCATTTCGAGCAGTTCTTC.

The rearrangement links TRBV5-1 to TRBJ2-2; D is possibly TRBD1 (5 bases). V lost 2 bases and J 7 bases, leaving 9 bases between the germline ends. This CDR3 has 13 amino acids. Per the germline V gene, CDR1 is SGHRS and CDR2 is YFSETQ. This chain's CDR3 is CASSFQGIGELFF. Here the CDR3 DNA reads TGCGCCAGCAGCTTTCAGGGCATCGGGGAGCTGTTTTTT.

The chain has TRBV27 and TRBJ2-5; TRBD1 aligns across 7 bases. This CDR3 is 14 amino acids long. The germline gives CDR1 MNHEY, CDR2 SMNVEV (reference sequence). The J segment lost 5 bases and the V segment lost 4 bases, leaving 7 bases of the junction unmatched. This CDR3 is CASSYRGQRETQYF. The CDR3 DNA reads TGTGCCAGCAGTTACAGGGGCCAACGGGAGACCCAGTACTTC.

The CDR3 loop reads CASSLGGGGNTEAFF. The CDR3 DNA reads as TGTGCCAGCAGCCTCGGGGGAGGGGGGAACACTGAAGCTTTCTTT. The rearrangement links TRBV7-8 to TRBJ1-1; TRBD1 is a possible D gene (6 bases). The V gene lost 5 bases and the J gene lost 1 base, with 14 bases spanning the gap. There are 15 residues in the CDR3. Germline CDR1 SGHVS, CDR2 FQNEAQ.

V gene TRBV3-1 (or the pseudogene TRBV3-2) combines with J gene TRBJ2-5; maybe TRBD1 (6 bases). The CDR3 covers 13 residues. The germline V gene encodes CDR1 LGHDT and CDR2 YNNKEL (reference sequence). The germline V and J ends were trimmed by 4 bases and 5 bases, with 11 bases remaining between them. CDR3 coding DNA: TGTGCCAGCAGCCCCAGGGGCCCGGAGACCCAGTACTTC. This translates into CASSPRGPETQYF.

The chain uses TRBV12-3 or TRBV12-4 and TRBJ1-1; 7 positions match TRBD1. The V and J ends lost 8 bases and 0 bases, in that order; junction bases with no gene match: 3. This CDR3 contains 13 residues. CDR3: CASGDSLNTEAFF. The DNA for the CDR3 is TGTGCCAGCGGGGACAGTTTGAACACTGAAGCTTTCTTT.

This clone is a singleton in its sample. The V call is TRBV2, the J call TRBJ2-1; D is ambiguous. V was cut by 1 base and J by 9 bases, with 10 bases left in between. Germline values: CDR1 SNHLY, CDR2 FYNNEI. The CDR3 is 13 residues long. The CDR3 bases are TGTGCCAGCAGTGAAGGTCCCACCCGTGAGCAGTTCTTC. This gives the protein CASSEGPTREQFF.

This clone was observed once. The chain is built from TRBV25-1 and TRBJ1-3; no reliable D call. With 2 bases removed from V and 5 bases from J, the gap between germline ends came to 16 bases. Germline-derived CDR1 and CDR2 are MGHDK and SYGVNS. This CDR3 spans 16 amino acids. CDR3 residues: CASSELGGSGRNTIYF. CDR3 bases: TGTGCCAGCAGTGAACTCGGCGGGTCAGGCCGAAACACCATATATTTT. Looking up the rest from reference TRBV25-1 and TRBJ1-3 gives the full variable domain: EADIYQTPRYLVIGTGKKITLECSQTMGHDKMYWYQQDPGMELHLIHYSYGVNSTEKGDLSSESTVSRIRTEHFPLTLESARPSHTSQYLCASSELGGSGRNTIYFGEGSWLTVV.

V and J are TRBV6-4 and TRBJ1-2; D gene unclear. This CDR3 spans 12 amino acids. Per germline, CDR1 MRHNA and CDR2 SNTAGT. V was shortened by 2 bases and J by 8 bases, with 9 bases between the two germline ends. The CDR3 nucleotides read TGTGCCAGCAGTGACCCCTCCCCGGGCTACACCTTC. It yields the protein CASSDPSPGYTF.

The chain joins TRBV9 to TRBJ1-1; no reliable D call. This CDR3 region has 13 residues. V shed 3 bases and J shed 8 bases, with 14 bases lying between them. Germline CDR1 and CDR2: SGDLS and YYNGEE. CDR3 residues: CASSADLGFEAFF. In nucleotides, the CDR3 is TGTGCCAGCAGCGCGGATTTGGGTTTCGAAGCTTTCTTT.

V usage is TRBV5-1 and J usage is TRBJ2-1; unclear D gene. The CDR3 covers 12 residues. The V end was cut by 3 bases, the J end by 9 bases, with 10 bases between. Germline V gene sequence: CDR1 SGHRS, CDR2 YFSETQ. The CDR3 sequence: CASSSSLGEQFF. The CDR3 DNA is TGCGCCAGCAGCTCGTCGTTGGGTGAGCAGTTCTTC.

The table lists this clone with a few counts. V gene TRBV21-1 combines with J gene TRBJ1-2. TRBV21-1 has pseudogene status. The CDR3 contains 14 residues. The CDR3 nucleotides read TGTGCCAGCAGCAGAGGGTGGGGGACCTATGGCTACACCTTC. Its translation is CASSRGWGTYGYTF.

The chain is built from TRBV5-6 and TRBJ1-1, with 8 bases that match TRBD1. The V gene's germline CDR1 is SGHDT and CDR2 YYEEEE. Germline trimming cut 4 bases from V and 3 bases from J; bases unmatched to any gene: 8. The CDR3 has 15 residues. CDR3 coding DNA: TGTGCCAGCAGCGGAATGTACAGGGGGGACACTGAAGCTTTCTTT. Residues: CASSGMYRGDTEAFF.

The V call is TRBV3-1 (or the pseudogene TRBV3-2), the J call TRBJ2-2, with 10 bases fitting TRBD2. This CDR3 contains 16 residues. Looked up from germline, CDR1 is LGHDT and CDR2 is YNNKEL (reference sequence). Trimming cost V 8 bases and J 2 bases; bases outside gene matches: 8. CDR3 coding DNA: TGTGCCAGCGGGCAGCGGGAGGGCCCTAACACCGGGGAGCTGTTTTTT. It codes for CASGQREGPNTGELFF.

V is TRBV27 and J is TRBJ1-1; 7 bases agree with TRBD1. V was clipped by 2 bases and J by 3 bases; unmatched bases: 0. CDR1 is MNHEY, CDR2 SMNVEV, per germline (reference sequence). The CDR3 length is 13 residues. The CDR3 spells CASSLQGDTEAFF. The CDR3 bases are TGTGCCAGCAGTTTACAGGGGGACACTGAAGCTTTCTTT.

The chain couples TRBV6-5 to TRBJ1-1; tentative D call: TRBD1 (5 bases). CDR1 MNHEY and CDR2 SVGAGI come from the germline V gene. The CDR3 runs to 14 residues. V lost 6 bases and J 5 bases, leaving 16 bases between the germline ends. In DNA form, the CDR3 reads TGTGCCAGCAGACCTGGCAGGGTCTTAACTGAAGCTTTCTTT. It codes for CASRPGRVLTEAFF.